This entry is about one T cell receptor (beta chain). Its antigen is unknown. At one end, the junction sequence differs from germline, possibly due to a read error. Profiled with immunoSEQ multiplex PCR; TCRdb holds only in-frame clones, not every one. This sample yields 70,000 or so clones, of which around 90% are seen a single time; more than 14% belongs to the top ten. The data were taken from a study of OX40 agonist ivuxolimab in advanced cancers. In the study overall: Every 2 weeks, ivuxolimab was infused into the patients intravenously at between 0.01 and 10 mg/kg. Males comprised 82.7% of the group, whose mean age was approximately 60 years (range roughly 20 to 90).

The CDR3 covers 14 residues. Germline values: CDR1 MGHRA, CDR2 YSYEKL. Study-level findings and limits: Circulating CD4+ and CD8+ T cells showed clonal expansion by week 6 at 0.1 to 3.0 mg/kg.

The chain employs TRBV4-1 and TRBJ2-2; no definite D call. The sequence derives from an adult with an advanced solid tumor such as melanoma, head and neck, liver or kidney cancer. The material sequenced was CD4+ or CD8+ T cells sorted from blood, taken in a trial of the OX40 agonist ivuxolimab. In DNA form, the CDR3 reads TGCGCCAGCAGCCCACGAAGGAGCGCCGGAGAGCTGTTTTTT. Translated: CASSPRRSAGELFF.